The TCR beta chain described here comes from a study of OX40 agonist ivuxolimab in advanced cancers. Overall study context: The dose-escalation cohort had hepatocellular carcinoma, melanoma, renal cell or head and neck cancer. Those enrolled were approximately 87% male, with a mean age of roughly 62 years and ages from about 20 to 85.

CDR1 MNHEY and CDR2 SVGAGI come from the germline V gene. This CDR3 spans 14 amino acids. Trimming took off 1 base at V and 6 bases at J, with 13 bases between the two ends. Whole-study findings and limits: Relative to CD4+ cells, CD8+ T cells on average had more expanded clones. Nonresponders included some who also had low normalized T-cell clonal expansion.

Sequencing used immunoSEQ multiplex PCR; TCRdb keeps in-frame clones, though not all of them. Among about 94,000 clones listed, under 95% were seen once. A word on this clone: Its specificity is unknown.

The TCR was taken from an adult with an advanced solid tumor such as melanoma, head and neck, liver or kidney cancer. This rearrangement joins TRBV6-5 to TRBJ2-7; no clear D gene. The sequenced sample was CD4+ or CD8+ T cells sorted from blood, obtained in a trial of the OX40 agonist ivuxolimab. This chain's CDR3 is CASSYFLGSSEQYF. The CDR3, as DNA: TGTGCCAGCAGTTACTTTTTGGGAAGCAGCGAGCAGTACTTC.